These 32 T cell receptor beta chains were sequenced from one sample in a study of T cells in pancreatic ductal adenocarcinoma. Selected pancreatic ductal adenocarcinoma patients had undergone surgery without neoadjuvant therapy. The assay was immunoSEQ multiplex PCR, and TCRdb's table has in-frame clones only and misses some. This sample has tens of thousands of clones; more than 90% occur once, and the top ten carry over 2%. Sample: PBMCs. These TCRs come from a human donor with pancreatic ductal adenocarcinoma.

This chain joins TRBV18 and TRBJ2-5, with 7 bases aligning to TRBD1. The length of the CDR3 is 14 residues. V shed 4 bases and J 4 bases; nucleotides not matched to a gene: 6. The V gene's germline CDR1 is KGHSH and CDR2 LQKENI. The CDR3 DNA reads as TGTGCCAGCTCACAGGGGGCGCTTGGAGAGACCCAGTACTTC. Translated: CASSQGALGETQYF.

The J gene is TRBJ2-7, the V gene TRBV11-2; no clear D gene. V lost 1 base to trimming and J lost 7 bases, with 5 bases between them. The germline CDR1 and CDR2 sequences are SGHAT and FQNNGV. The CDR3 loop spans 11 amino acids. Here the CDR3 reads CASSLAFEQYF. CDR3 DNA sequence: TGTGCCAGCAGCTTAGCGTTTGAGCAGTACTTC. Complete variable domain (other parts from reference TRBV11-2 and TRBJ2-7): EAGVAQSPRYKIIEKRQSVAFWCNPISGHATLYWYQQILGQGPKLLIQFQNNGVVDDSQLPKDRFSAERLKGVDSTLKIQPAKLEDSAVYLCASSLAFEQYFGPGTRLTVT.

The rearrangement uses TRBV6-5 and TRBJ1-1, with a possible D match to TRBD1 (5 bases). The V gene lost 0 bases and the J gene lost 7 bases, with 15 bases spanning the gap. Germline CDR1 reads MNHEY; CDR2 reads SVGAGI. The CDR3 runs to 15 residues. CDR3 region: CASSYSTRRALEAFF. The CDR3 DNA sequence: TGTGCCAGCAGTTACTCTACTCGCAGGGCTCTTGAAGCTTTCTTT.

This sequence joins TRBV18 and TRBJ2-3; D gene ambiguous. V lost 3 bases, J lost 2 bases, and 12 bases lay in between. The germline gives CDR1 KGHSH, CDR2 LQKENI. The CDR3 runs 15 residues. DNA for the CDR3: TGTGCCAGCTCACCGGGCCAGCTGGCCACAGATACGCAGTATTTT. As protein: CASSPGQLATDTQYF. Combining the CDR3 with reference TRBV18 and TRBJ2-3 gives the whole variable domain NAGVMQNPRHLVRRRGQEARLRCSPMKGHSHVYWYRQLPEEGLKFMVYLQKENIIDESGMPKERFSAEFPKEGPSILRIQQVVRGDSAAYFCASSPGQLATDTQYFGPGTRLTVL.

The chain uses TRBV4-1 and TRBJ2-1, with D possibly being TRBD2 (6 bases). Trimming stripped 2 bases from V and 5 bases from J, with 13 bases between. Germline V gene data show CDR1 as MGHRA and CDR2 as YSYEKL. The CDR3 is made up of 15 amino acids. CDR3 bases: TGCGCCAGCAGCCAAAACGTAGCGGCCAACAATGAGCAGTTCTTC. It specifies CASSQNVAANNEQFF.

The V gene is TRBV7-9, the J gene TRBJ2-7, with a tentative D call TRBD2 (6 bases). Germline loops: CDR1 SEHNR, CDR2 FQNEAQ (reference sequence). CDR3 length: 15 amino acids. The V end lost 5 bases, the J end lost 7 bases, and 21 bases lay between the germline ends. The CDR3 DNA follows: TGTGCCAGCAGCGTTCGGACTACCCCATTTATGGAGCAGTACTTC. It codes for CASSVRTTPFMEQYF. Complete variable domain (other parts from reference TRBV7-9 and TRBJ2-7): DTGVSQNPRHKITKRGQNVTFRCDPISEHNRLYWYRQTLGQGPEFLTYFQNEAQLEKSRLLSDRFSAERPKGSFSTLEIQRTEQGDSAMYLCASSVRTTPFMEQYFGPGTRLTVT.

V is TRBV7-2 and J is TRBJ2-7, with unresolved D. Trimming left V 5 bases short and J 4 bases short, with 9 bases between. Germline V gene data show CDR1 as SGHTA and CDR2 as FQGNSA. This CDR3 comprises 12 residues. CDR3 in DNA: TGTGCCAGCAGCCCCCTGGGTTACGAGCAGTACTTC. Its translation is CASSPLGYEQYF.

This sequence joins TRBV6-1 and TRBJ2-7; no clear D gene. CDR1 and CDR2 from the germline V gene are MNHNS and SASEGT. Trimming removed 4 bases at V and 5 bases at J, with 6 bases between. This CDR3 contains 11 residues. CDR3 amino acids: CASSAVDEQYF. The CDR3 nucleotides are TGTGCCAGCAGTGCAGTGGACGAGCAGTACTTC.

The chain employs TRBV6-1 and TRBJ1-5; 10 bases are shared with TRBD1. The germline gives CDR1 MNHNS, CDR2 SASEGT. V lost 7 bases to trimming and J lost 0 bases; unmatched junction nucleotides: 3. The CDR3 has 15 amino acids. CDR3 protein: CASTRDRGSNQPQHF. The CDR3 DNA sequence: TGTGCCAGCACGCGGGACAGGGGTAGCAATCAGCCCCAGCATTTT.

Notes on this clone: At one end, the junction sequence differs from germline, possibly due to a read error. The genes are TRBV7-7 and TRBJ2-1; D not resolved. Germline V gives CDR1 SSHAT, CDR2 FNYEAQ (reference sequence). This CDR3 spans 12 amino acids. The CDR3 DNA reads as TGTGCTAGCAGCCCTGGTGACAATGAGCAGTTCTTC. Encoded protein: CASSPGDNEQFF.

This clone is a singleton in its sample. The chain couples TRBV11-3 to TRBJ2-5, with 13 bases aligning to TRBD2. Germline CDR1 and CDR2: SGHNT and YENEEA. The ends lost 4 bases at V and 5 bases at J; junction bases unmatched: 7. There are 16 residues in the CDR3. The CDR3 loop reads CASSSGTSGVEETQYF. The DNA of the CDR3 is TGTGCCAGCAGCTCCGGGACTAGCGGGGTGGAGGAGACCCAGTACTTC.

The chain combines TRBV19 with TRBJ2-1; either TRBD1 or TRBD2 may fit D (5 bases each). Germline CDR1 LNHDA, CDR2 SQIVND (reference sequence). The CDR3 totals 14 residues. Trimming pared 1 base from V and 5 bases from J, leaving 9 bases between. CDR3 amino acids: CASSIGGTHNEQFF. The DNA for the CDR3 is TGTGCCAGTAGTATAGGTGGGACCCACAATGAGCAGTTCTTC.

This chain links TRBV7-9 with TRBJ2-7; 8 bases map to TRBD2. The CDR3 contains 16 residues. CDR1 and CDR2 (germline): SEHNR, FQNEAQ (reference sequence). V trimming: 6 bases; J trimming: 4 bases; junction bases outside the gene matches: 14. The DNA for the CDR3 is TGTGCCAGCAGACCCTCGGAAGGGGTAGCGGGGTACGAGCAGTACTTC. Translated: CASRPSEGVAGYEQYF. The full variable domain, its missing parts supplied by reference TRBV7-9 and TRBJ2-7, is DTGVSQNPRHKITKRGQNVTFRCDPISEHNRLYWYRQTLGQGPEFLTYFQNEAQLEKSRLLSDRFSAERPKGSFSTLEIQRTEQGDSAMYLCASRPSEGVAGYEQYFGPGTRLTVT.

J is TRBJ2-5 and V is TRBV25-1; TRBD1 matches 10 bases. CDR3 length: 16 residues. From germline, CDR1 is MGHDK and CDR2 SYGVNS. V shed 2 bases and J 2 bases; nucleotides not matched to a gene: 5. This chain's CDR3 is CASSEGRTGGQETQYF. The CDR3 bases are TGTGCCAGCAGTGAAGGTCGGACAGGGGGTCAAGAGACCCAGTACTTC.

CDR3 in amino acids: CASTNRLGTGELFF. As DNA, the CDR3 is TGTGCCAGTACCAACCGCCTGGGCACCGGGGAGCTGTTTTTT. The rearrangement links TRBV19 to TRBJ2-2; D uncertain. Trimming removed 7 bases from V and 4 bases from J, with 13 bases in between. The CDR3 is made up of 14 amino acids. CDR1 and CDR2 from the germline V gene are LNHDA and SQIVND (reference sequence).

The chain employs TRBV2 and TRBJ1-1; no clear D. V was trimmed by 6 bases and J by 5 bases, leaving 10 bases between them. The CDR3 loop spans 12 amino acids. Germline V lookup: CDR1 SNHLY, CDR2 FYNNEI. The CDR3 nucleotides are TGTGCCAGCAGGTTGACCGCGACTGAAGCTTTCTTT. Protein product: CASRLTATEAFF.

The DNA of the CDR3 is TGTGCCAGCACTCTTTTGGGGACAGGGAGCAACGAGCAGTACTTC. This sequence encodes CASTLLGTGSNEQYF. The chain is built from TRBV27 and TRBJ2-7; 9 nucleotides align to TRBD1. This CDR3 has 15 amino acids. The V gene's germline CDR1 is MNHEY and CDR2 SMNVEV (reference sequence). Germline trimming cut 7 bases from V and 5 bases from J; bases unmatched to any gene: 12.

The genes are TRBV11-3 and TRBJ2-7, with 9 bases matching TRBD2. The CDR3 contains 17 residues. CDR1 is SGHNT, CDR2 YENEEA, per germline. Trimming cost V 0 bases and J 8 bases; bases outside gene matches: 14. In DNA form, the CDR3 reads TGTGCCAGCAGCTTAGATCGTTGGCGGGAGGGCCCTACCAAGCAGTACTTC. Amino acids: CASSLDRWREGPTKQYF. Using reference TRBV11-3 and TRBJ2-7 for the parts outside the CDR3, the full variable domain is EAGVVQSPRYKIIEKKQPVAFWCNPISGHNTLYWYLQNLGQGPELLIRYENEEAVDDSQLPKDRFSAERLKGVDSTLKIQPAELGDSAVYLCASSLDRWREGPTKQYFGPGTRLTVT.

This clone was found once. CDR3 loop: CASSLPTSGRANHEQFF. DNA of the CDR3: TGTGCCAGCAGTTTACCGACTAGCGGGAGGGCCAATCATGAGCAGTTCTTC. The chain carries TRBV28 and TRBJ2-1, with 14 bases fitting TRBD2. V trimming: 2 bases; J trimming: 8 bases; junction bases outside the gene matches: 8. CDR1 and CDR2 from the germline V gene are MDHEN and SYDVKM. This CDR3 region has 17 residues.

The chain joins TRBV5-1 to TRBJ1-1; D is uncertain. The CDR3 is made up of 14 amino acids. V lost 3 bases and J lost 4, with 13 bases in between. Germline V gene sequence: CDR1 SGHRS, CDR2 YFSETQ. In nucleotides, the CDR3 is TGCGCCAGCAGCTCGACCGGGGAAAGCACTGAAGCTTTCTTT. Its translation: CASSSTGESTEAFF.

The chain combines TRBV11-3 with TRBJ1-2; maybe TRBD1 (5 bases). This CDR3 is 12 amino acids long. Germline CDR1 is SGHNT and CDR2 is YENEEA. Trimming cost V 7 bases and J 7 bases, with 13 bases left between them. This chain's CDR3 is CASNAGTSGYTF. The CDR3 DNA sequence: TGTGCCAGCAATGCCGGGACGTCTGGCTACACCTTC. Variable domain in full (rest from reference TRBV11-3 and TRBJ1-2): EAGVVQSPRYKIIEKKQPVAFWCNPISGHNTLYWYLQNLGQGPELLIRYENEEAVDDSQLPKDRFSAERLKGVDSTLKIQPAELGDSAVYLCASNAGTSGYTFGSGTRLTVV.

The chain carries TRBV7-3 and TRBJ2-3; D is possibly TRBD2 (5 bases). The CDR3 is 14 amino acids. V lost 5 bases and J lost 2, with 11 bases in between. Germline V lookup: CDR1 SGHTA, CDR2 FQGTGA. CDR3 amino acids: CASSPLGVTDTQYF. CDR3 DNA: TGTGCCAGCAGCCCCCTCGGGGTCACAGATACGCAGTATTTT.

The CDR3, as DNA: TGCGCCAGCAGCCAATCCCCCATGGCGGGAGGCGGGGAGCTGTTTTTT. Protein product: CASSQSPMAGGGELFF. The rearrangement joins TRBV4-1 to TRBJ2-2; TRBD2 aligns across 8 bases. The junction had 9 bases not matched to a gene; V was cut back by 2 bases and J by 7 bases. The germline CDR1 and CDR2 sequences are MGHRA and YSYEKL. This CDR3 is 16 amino acids long.

The gene calls are TRBV5-4 and TRBJ2-1, with TRBD2 matching 15 bases. CDR3 size: 16 residues. V was pared by 1 base and J by 10 bases, with 6 bases of the junction left unmatched. The germline V gene has CDR1 SGHNT and CDR2 YYREEE (reference sequence). CDR3 in DNA: TGTGCCAGCAGCTTGCCCGGACTAGCGGGGGGGAAGGAGCAGTTCTTC. Translating it yields CASSLPGLAGGKEQFF.

The chain's CDR3 is CASSDPGTAYNEQFF. CDR3 nucleotide sequence: TGTGCCAGCAGTGACCCCGGGACAGCCTACAATGAGCAGTTCTTC. This chain links TRBV2 with TRBJ2-1; 7 positions match TRBD1. Germline V gene sequence: CDR1 SNHLY, CDR2 FYNNEI. The length of the CDR3 is 15 residues. Trimming cost V 3 bases and J 2 bases; bases outside gene matches: 4.

V is TRBV9 and J is TRBJ2-5; D remains ambiguous. The CDR3 is made up of 15 amino acids. The germline V gene encodes CDR1 SGDLS and CDR2 YYNGEE. V shed 3 bases and J shed 0 bases, with 12 bases lying between them. DNA of the CDR3: TGTGCCAGCAGCGGACCTTTAAGGAACCAAGAGACCCAGTACTTC. Encoded protein: CASSGPLRNQETQYF.

In its sample, this clone was seen a few times. This chain connects TRBV10-3 to TRBJ2-1; 7 bases are a match to TRBD1. This CDR3 region has 16 residues. Unmatched junction bases numbered 5, after V lost 3 bases and J lost 0 bases. CDR1 and CDR2 from the germline V gene are ENHRY and SYGVKD. The CDR3 nucleotides are TGTGCCATCAGTGACCCCACAGGGGACTCCTACAATGAGCAGTTCTTC. This codes for CAISDPTGDSYNEQFF.

This sequence joins TRBV7-9 and TRBJ2-2; D may match TRBD1 or TRBD2 (5 bases each). Germline CDR1 and CDR2: SEHNR and FQNEAQ (reference sequence). The CDR3 totals 16 residues. Trimming took 5 bases from V and 4 from J, leaving 17 bases between them. The DNA of the CDR3 is TGTGCCAGCAGCCCGGGGCCGATCTTGGGCACCGGGGAGCTGTTTTTT. This encodes CASSPGPILGTGELFF.

V is TRBV7-8 and J is TRBJ2-3, with 14 bases fitting TRBD2. V dropped 5 bases and J dropped 4; count of bases not matched to a gene: 5. This CDR3 has 16 amino acids. Germline V gives CDR1 SGHVS, CDR2 FQNEAQ. CDR3 region: CASSPRLAGGADTQYF. The DNA of the CDR3 is TGTGCCAGCAGCCCTCGACTAGCGGGAGGGGCAGATACGCAGTATTTT. The full variable domain, rest sourced from reference TRBV7-8 and TRBJ2-3, is GAGVSQSPRYKVAKRGQDVALRCDPISGHVSLFWYQQALGQGPEFLTYFQNEAQLDKSGLPSDRFFAERPEGSVSTLKIQRTQQEDSAVYLCASSPRLAGGADTQYFGPGTRLTVL.

J is TRBJ1-3 and V is TRBV25-1; D not resolved. This CDR3 spans 15 amino acids. Trimming shortened V by 6 bases and J by 3 bases, and 15 bases separated the two germline ends. The germline CDR1 and CDR2 sequences are MGHDK and SYGVNS. CDR3 region: CASRSVLGSGNTIYF. CDR3 sequence (DNA): TGTGCCAGCAGGAGTGTTTTAGGAAGTGGAAACACCATATATTTT.

The chain has TRBV5-1 and TRBJ2-7; D may be TRBD2 (5 bases). V was trimmed by 6 bases and J by 7 bases, leaving 14 bases between them. Germline CDR1 and CDR2: SGHRS and YFSETQ. The CDR3 contains 12 residues. The CDR3 coding sequence is TGCGCCAGCACTTCCCTAGGCGGGGAGCAGTACTTC. It translates to CASTSLGGEQYF.

V and J are TRBV4-1 and TRBJ2-1, with D hard to call. Germline assignment: CDR1 MGHRA and CDR2 YSYEKL. Trimming took off 1 base at V and 7 bases at J, with 11 bases between the two ends. This CDR3 spans 14 amino acids. In nucleotides, the CDR3 is TGCGCCAGCAGCCAAGGTTTTAGGGCGAATGAGCAGTTCTTC. It codes for CASSQGFRANEQFF.